The 27 T cell receptor beta chains below all came from one sample that was sequenced in a study of blood T cell repertoires in COVID-19. The data were produced by immunoSEQ multiplex PCR, yet TCRdb's version contains in-frame clones alone and is incomplete. The sample lists roughly 250,000 clones; 75% to 90% were seen once. The material sequenced was peripheral blood. These receptor sequences come from a man between 60 and 70 years old who had recovered from COVID-19.

This chain joins TRBV6-1 and TRBJ1-5; possibly TRBD1 for D (5 bases). The CDR3 consists of 16 residues. Germline V gene data show CDR1 as MNHNS and CDR2 as SASEGT. V dropped 1 base and J dropped 2 bases, with 12 bases sitting between them. CDR3 bases: TGTGCCAGCAGTGAAGGGGGGGGAATCGGCAATCAGCCCCAGCATTTT. It is translated as CASSEGGGIGNQPQHF.

This clone appeared once. The chain employs TRBV5-5 and TRBJ2-7; 9 bases match TRBD1. The junction had 3 bases not matched to a gene; V was cut back by 3 bases and J by 2 bases. This CDR3 is 14 amino acids long. Germline-derived CDR1 and CDR2 are SGHKS and YYEKEE (reference sequence). CDR3 DNA: TGTGCCAGCAGCTCGTGGACAGGGGCCTACGAGCAGTACTTC. This codes for CASSSWTGAYEQYF.

This chain connects TRBV7-6 to TRBJ2-1; 11 bases fit TRBD2. After removal of 6 bases from V and 4 bases from J, the junction contained 2 bases not matched to a gene. The CDR3 covers 14 residues. The germline V gene has CDR1 SGHVS and CDR2 FNYEAQ. The DNA for the CDR3 is TGTGCCAGCAGACCTAGCGGGGGGTACAATGAGCAGTTCTTC. This gives the protein CASRPSGGYNEQFF.

The chain has TRBV7-2 and TRBJ2-7; 9 nucleotides agree with TRBD1. This CDR3 contains 15 residues. Unmatched junction bases numbered 4, after V lost 4 bases and J lost 0 bases. CDR1 is SGHTA and CDR2 is FQGNSA in the germline V gene. CDR3 sequence (DNA): TGTGCCAGCAGCTCCCCGGACAGGGGCTCCTACGAGCAGTACGTC. Protein: CASSSPDRGSYEQYV.

The rearrangement joins TRBV19 to TRBJ2-7, with D hard to call. Germline CDR1 LNHDA, CDR2 SQIVND (reference sequence). The germline V and J ends were trimmed by 4 bases and 8 bases, with 9 bases remaining between them. There are 11 residues in the CDR3. This CDR3 is CASSTIGQQYF. CDR3 nucleotide sequence: TGTGCCAGTAGTACCATTGGCCAGCAGTACTTC. Filled out from reference TRBV19 and TRBJ2-7, the complete variable domain reads DGGITQSPKYLFRKEGQNVTLSCEQNLNHDAMYWYRQDPGQGLRLIYYSQIVNDFQKGDIAEGYSVSREKKESFPLTVTSAQKNPTAFYLCASSTIGQQYFGPGTRLTVT.

The chain uses TRBV5-1 and TRBJ2-5; TRBD2 matches 8 bases. Germline assignment: CDR1 SGHRS and CDR2 YFSETQ. The CDR3 runs to 21 residues. The junction had 34 bases not matched to a gene; V was cut back by 10 bases and J by 5 bases. The CDR3 DNA sequence: TGCGCCCGCCGCTGGGCGGCCGGGGGCGCCGGGGGGGCCTCATCCCGGGAGACCCAGTACTTC. As protein: CARRWAAGGAGGASSRETQYF.

This clone was detected a few times. CDR3 amino acids: CASSWTDRAYEQYF. The CDR3 nucleotides read TGCGCCAGCAGCTGGACGGACAGGGCCTACGAGCAGTACTTC. This rearrangement joins TRBV5-1 to TRBJ2-7, with TRBD1 matching over 8 bases. CDR3 length equals 14 residues. CDR1 is SGHRS and CDR2 is YFSETQ in the germline V gene. With V trimmed by 3 bases and J by 2 bases, 4 bases remained unmatched.

The CDR3 loop reads CSVEGRQTGGYTF. The CDR3 nucleotides read TGCAGCGTTGAGGGTAGGCAGACTGGGGGCTACACCTTC. The V call is TRBV29-1, the J call TRBJ1-2; the D is unclear. CDR1 and CDR2 from the germline V gene are SQVTM and ANQGSEA. The CDR3 consists of 13 residues. Deletions cut 3 bases from V and 8 bases from J, with 16 bases between.

The rearrangement uses TRBV27 and TRBJ1-6; D is uncertain. With 9 bases removed from V and 2 bases from J, the gap between germline ends came to 11 bases. The germline gives CDR1 MNHEY, CDR2 SMNVEV (reference sequence). There are 14 residues in the CDR3. CDR3 DNA: TGTGCCAGTTCCCTTGCGGCCTATAATTCACCCCTCCACTTT. It yields the protein CASSLAAYNSPLHF.

The rearrangement joins TRBV7-9 to TRBJ1-2, with a possible D match to TRBD1 (5 bases). The CDR3 has 14 residues. V gave up 6 bases and J gave up 4 bases, with 15 bases separating them. Germline V lookup: CDR1 SEHNR, CDR2 FQNEAQ (reference sequence). CDR3 sequence (DNA): TGTGCCAGCAGAGACTCCGCGGGGGGCTATGGCTACACCTTC. Translated, it gives CASRDSAGGYGYTF.

This chain's CDR3 is CASSTGAGGGSYNEQFF. Here the CDR3 DNA reads TGTGCCAGCAGTACCGGGGCAGGGGGCGGCTCCTACAATGAGCAGTTCTTC. The rearrangement uses TRBV5-4 and TRBJ2-1; 8 nucleotides match TRBD1. After removal of 5 bases from V and 0 bases from J, the junction contained 10 bases not matched to a gene. The CDR3 is 17 residues long. Germline lookup yields CDR1 SGHNT and CDR2 YYREEE (reference sequence).

This chain uses TRBV28 with TRBJ1-6; D gene ambiguous. V was pared by 5 bases and J by 10 bases, with 9 bases between. The CDR3 covers 12 residues. Germline V CDR1 and CDR2: MDHEN, SYDVKM. The DNA for the CDR3 is TGTGCCAGCAGTATTACTGAGTCACCCCTCCACTTT. As protein: CASSITESPLHF.

This clone was seen only once. This sequence joins TRBV3-1 (or the pseudogene TRBV3-2) and TRBJ2-1, with TRBD2 as a possible D gene (6 bases). Per the germline V gene, CDR1 is LGHDT and CDR2 is YNNKEL (reference sequence). The CDR3 has 13 residues. The V and J ends lost 7 bases and 7 bases respectively, with 14 bases between them. The CDR3 nucleotides are TGTGCCAGCACCCTATTGGAGGGGAATGAGCAGTTCTTC. It translates to CASTLLEGNEQFF.

This sequence joins TRBV5-4 and TRBJ2-6; D is possibly TRBD1 (6 bases). V dropped 0 bases and J dropped 4 bases, with 17 bases sitting between them. Germline V gene lookup returns CDR1 SGHNT and CDR2 YYREEE (reference sequence). The CDR3 is 18 amino acids. The CDR3 bases are TGTGCCAGCAGCTTGGCCCCGAATCCAGGGACAGGGGCCAACGTCCTGACTTTC. It codes for CASSLAPNPGTGANVLTF.

V usage is TRBV14 and J usage is TRBJ1-3; D remains ambiguous. The CDR3 sequence is 13 residues long. Trimming took off 10 bases at V and 0 bases at J, with 10 bases between the two ends. Germline V gene sequence: CDR1 SGHDN, CDR2 FVKESK. This chain's CDR3 is CATRGSSGNTIYF. The CDR3 DNA reads TGTGCCACCCGAGGAAGCTCTGGAAACACCATATATTTT.

This chain connects TRBV10-3 to TRBJ2-5; 7 positions match TRBD2. Losses at the gene ends were 4 bases for V and 7 bases for J; bases not matched to a gene: 0. The CDR3 runs to 11 residues. Looked up from germline, CDR1 is ENHRY and CDR2 is SYGVKD. CDR3 nucleotide sequence: TGTGCCATCAGTGGGGAGGGGACCCAGTACTTC. Its translation is CAISGEGTQYF.

The chain combines TRBV18 with TRBJ1-4; D perhaps matches TRBD1 (5 bases). CDR1 and CDR2 (germline): KGHSH, LQKENI. Trimming removed 0 bases at V and 1 base at J, with 6 bases between. This CDR3 has 15 amino acids. In DNA, the CDR3 is TGTGCCAGCTCACCACCCGACAGAACTAATGAAAAACTGTTTTTT. Amino acids: CASSPPDRTNEKLFF.

This clone has only one observation. Mismatch with germline at one junction end may stem from a read error. V usage is TRBV24-1 and J usage is TRBJ2-1, with 8 bases identical to TRBD2. Germline values: CDR1 KGHDR, CDR2 SFDVKD. The CDR3 has 16 residues. This chain's CDR3 is CATSDRAGAVYSEQFF. In DNA, the CDR3 is TGTGCCACCAGTGATCGAGCGGGGGCGGTCTACAGTGAGCAGTTCTTC.

This clone has only one observation. The chain is built from TRBV18 and TRBJ1-4; tentatively, D is TRBD1 (5 bases). The CDR3 has 14 amino acids. The V gene's germline CDR1 is KGHSH and CDR2 LQKENI. The germline V and J ends were trimmed by 3 bases and 8 bases, with 13 bases remaining between them. Here the CDR3 DNA reads TGTGCCAGCTCACCGCAGGGTGGTGGCGAAAAACTGTTTTTT. Residues: CASSPQGGGEKLFF. Using reference TRBV18 and TRBJ1-4 for the parts outside the CDR3, the full variable domain is NAGVMQNPRHLVRRRGQEARLRCSPMKGHSHVYWYRQLPEEGLKFMVYLQKENIIDESGMPKERFSAEFPKEGPSILRIQQVVRGDSAAYFCASSPQGGGEKLFFGSGTQLSVL.

The chain has TRBV6-5 and TRBJ1-1; D might be TRBD1 (5 bases). The germline CDR1 and CDR2 sequences are MNHEY and SVGAGI. Trimming took off 2 bases at V and 11 bases at J, with 18 bases between the two ends. This CDR3 has 14 amino acids. CDR3 region: CASSYGARGGKAFF. For the CDR3, the DNA is TGTGCCAGCAGTTACGGTGCCCGGGGGGGTAAGGCTTTCTTT.

The V call is TRBV5-1, the J call TRBJ1-2; TRBD1 matches 10 bases. The CDR3 has 16 residues. Germline V gives CDR1 SGHRS, CDR2 YFSETQ. The ends lost 0 bases at V and 4 bases at J; junction bases unmatched: 6. CDR3 nucleotide sequence: TGCGCCAGCAGCTTGGCCGGGACAGGGGTTGCCTATGGCTACACCTTC. Its protein product is CASSLAGTGVAYGYTF.

The rearrangement links TRBV5-6 to TRBJ1-3; the D gene is possibly TRBD1 (6 bases). The V gene lost 1 base and the J gene lost 4 bases, with 9 bases spanning the gap. The V gene's germline CDR1 is SGHDT and CDR2 YYEEEE. The CDR3 loop spans 14 amino acids. The CDR3 sequence is CASSLYGTGNTIYF. Here the CDR3 DNA reads TGTGCCAGCAGCTTGTACGGGACAGGAAACACCATATATTTT.

This sequence joins TRBV14 and TRBJ2-1; no clear D. The CDR3 has 15 residues. Germline lookup yields CDR1 SGHDN and CDR2 FVKESK. The germline V and J ends were trimmed by 6 bases and 4 bases, with 16 bases remaining between them. CDR3 nucleotides: TGTGCCAGCAGTCCCGAGGAGCGCCCATACAATGAGCAGTTCTTC. This codes for CASSPEERPYNEQFF.

The chain is built from TRBV7-6 and TRBJ1-6, with 9 bases that match TRBD1. The CDR3 runs to 15 residues. Germline loops: CDR1 SGHVS, CDR2 FNYEAQ. After removal of 1 base from V and 8 bases from J, the junction contained 3 bases not matched to a gene. CDR3 protein: CASSLGQGGHSPLHF. CDR3 nucleotides: TGTGCCAGCAGCTTAGGACAGGGGGGACATTCACCCCTCCACTTT.

V gene TRBV6-2 or TRBV6-3 combines with J gene TRBJ1-5; TRBD1 is a possible D gene (5 bases). The V and J ends lost 2 bases and 4 bases respectively, with 12 bases between them. Looked up from germline, CDR1 is MNHEY and CDR2 is SVGEGT. CDR3 length: 15 amino acids. The chain's CDR3 is CASSYGGVGNQPQHF. In DNA form, the CDR3 reads TGTGCCAGCAGTTACGGAGGGGTGGGAAATCAGCCCCAGCATTTT.

The CDR3 reads CASSRRTDNEAFF. The CDR3 DNA reads TGCGCCAGCAGTAGGAGGACAGATAATGAAGCTTTCTTT. The chain has TRBV5-1 and TRBJ1-1; D might be TRBD1 (6 bases). The germline V gene has CDR1 SGHRS and CDR2 YFSETQ. Trimming cost V 5 bases and J 7 bases, with 15 bases left between them. The CDR3 covers 13 residues. The variable domain in full, with the rest retrieved from reference TRBV5-1 and TRBJ1-1, is KAGVTQTPRYLIKTRGQQVTLSCSPISGHRSVSWYQQTPGQGLQFLFEYFSETQRNKGNFPGRFSGRQFSNSRSEMNVSTLELGDSALYLCASSRRTDNEAFFGQGTRLTVV.

This sequence joins TRBV19 and TRBJ2-1, with 9 bases that match TRBD2. J was trimmed by 5 bases and V by 5 bases; bases with no gene match: 4. From germline, CDR1 is LNHDA and CDR2 SQIVND (reference sequence). This CDR3 is 14 amino acids long. The CDR3 loop is CASSRLAEHNEQFF. CDR3 sequence (DNA): TGTGCCAGTAGTCGACTAGCGGAGCACAATGAGCAGTTCTTC. Supplemented by reference TRBV19 and TRBJ2-1, the full variable domain reads DGGITQSPKYLFRKEGQNVTLSCEQNLNHDAMYWYRQDPGQGLRLIYYSQIVNDFQKGDIAEGYSVSREKKESFPLTVTSAQKNPTAFYLCASSRLAEHNEQFFGPGTRLTVL.